This entry describes one T cell receptor (beta chain). The repertoire was sequenced with immunoSEQ multiplex PCR; TCRdb's copy has only in-frame clones and lacks some. The table has 150,000 to 200,000 clones, about nine tenths seen once. Germline CDR1 reads LGHNA; CDR2 reads YNFKEQ. The CDR3 has 14 residues. The V end lost 0 bases, the J end lost 1 base, and 6 bases lay between the germline ends. This specimen comes from a study of control samples from healthy donors and cancer patients. The TCR comes from a woman in her twenties or thirties in good health. V usage is TRBV4-2 and J usage is TRBJ1-1; D remains ambiguous. Sequenced material: blood. The CDR3 DNA reads TGTGCCAGCAGCCAAGATGGAACGAACACTGAAGCTTTCTTT. It is translated as CASSQDGTNTEAFF.